This T cell receptor beta chain was identified in a study of blood T cell repertoires in COVID-19. Study overall: Both acute and convalescent COVID-19 samples were obtained from the United States, Italy and Spain. PBMCs, B-cell-depleted T cells, or T cells provided the cDNA or gDNA that made up the material.

This CDR3 has 16 residues. Trimming removed 4 bases at V and 0 bases at J, with 15 bases between. Germline CDR1 is LNHDA and CDR2 is SQIVND (reference sequence). Authors' processing steps: Researchers report that nucleated cell counts were estimated from reference gene primer amplification. Some clones are missing from TCRdb's copy, which holds only in-frame ones; the method was immunoSEQ multiplex PCR. V and J calls and clone size are as listed in that table; D and trimming were resolved from the DNA. The table includes some 71,000 clones, 75% to 95% detected once. This receptor was taken from a young woman with acute or convalescent COVID-19. The chain links TRBV19 to TRBJ1-2; D is uncertain. The sample comprised peripheral blood. The CDR3 protein is CASSTTHPTTNYGYTF. The CDR3 DNA reads as TGTGCCAGTAGTACTACGCACCCTACCACTAACTATGGCTACACCTTC. The full variable domain, in which reference TRBV19 and TRBJ1-2 provide the parts outside the CDR3, is DGGITQSPKYLFRKEGQNVTLSCEQNLNHDAMYWYRQDPGQGLRLIYYSQIVNDFQKGDIAEGYSVSREKKESFPLTVTSAQKNPTAFYLCASSTTHPTTNYGYTFGSGTRLTVV.